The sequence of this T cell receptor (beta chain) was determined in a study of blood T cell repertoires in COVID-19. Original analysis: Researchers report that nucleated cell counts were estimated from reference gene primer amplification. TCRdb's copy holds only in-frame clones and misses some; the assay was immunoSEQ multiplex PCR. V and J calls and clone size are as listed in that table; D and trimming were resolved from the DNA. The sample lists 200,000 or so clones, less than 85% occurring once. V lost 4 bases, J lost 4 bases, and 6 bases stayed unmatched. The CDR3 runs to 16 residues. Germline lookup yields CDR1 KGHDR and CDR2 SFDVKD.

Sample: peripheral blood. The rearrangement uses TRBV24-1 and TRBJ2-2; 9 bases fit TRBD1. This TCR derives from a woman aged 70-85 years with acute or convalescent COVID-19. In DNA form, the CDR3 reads TGTGCCACCAGTGACCCGAACAGGGGGCGCACCGGGGAGCTGTTTTTT. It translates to CATSDPNRGRTGELFF.